What follows are 30 T cell receptor beta chains derived from one specimen sequenced in a study of blood T cell repertoires in COVID-19. Assay: immunoSEQ multiplex PCR; the TCRdb copy retains only in-frame clones and omits some. The sample lists approximately 230,000 clones, approximately 89% occurring once. The sequenced material came from peripheral blood. These receptors were obtained from a woman aged 25 to 45 with COVID-19, enrolled during active disease.

The chain recombines TRBV24-1 with TRBJ2-5, with 7 bases lining up with TRBD1. The CDR3 consists of 12 residues. Looked up from germline, CDR1 is KGHDR and CDR2 is SFDVKD. Unmatched junction bases numbered 8, after V lost 7 bases and J lost 10 bases. CDR3 in DNA: TGTGCCACCAGCGACCCGACAGGGAACCAGTACTTC. It specifies CATSDPTGNQYF.

The V and J genes are TRBV5-1 and TRBJ2-1, with TRBD2 as a possible D gene (6 bases). Trimming took 0 bases from V and 8 from J, leaving 15 bases between them. The CDR3 contains 15 residues. CDR1 SGHRS and CDR2 YFSETQ come from the germline V gene. The CDR3 spells CASSLAWAGRDEQFF. In DNA, the CDR3 is TGCGCCAGCAGCTTGGCCTGGGCGGGACGGGATGAGCAGTTCTTC.

This chain uses TRBV12-3 or TRBV12-4 with TRBJ2-1; a possible D gene is TRBD2 (6 bases). This CDR3 comprises 12 residues. V lost 4 bases, J lost 10 bases, and 11 bases lay in between. CDR3 coding DNA: TGTGCCAGCAGTTGGAGGGCCGGAGAGCAGTTCTTC. This sequence encodes CASSWRAGEQFF.

The chain combines TRBV11-2 with TRBJ2-3; D is possibly TRBD2 (6 bases). This CDR3 has 15 residues. CDR1 and CDR2 (germline): SGHAT, FQNNGV. Trimming stripped 4 bases from V and 4 bases from J, with 15 bases between. CDR3 protein: CASSYRGSGADTQYF. The CDR3 nucleotides are TGTGCCAGCAGCTATCGGGGGAGTGGGGCAGATACGCAGTATTTT.

The chain combines TRBV5-1 with TRBJ2-3; D gene uncertain. V shed 4 bases and J shed 4 bases, with 19 bases lying between them. Germline CDR1 SGHRS, CDR2 YFSETQ. The CDR3 sequence is 16 residues long. The CDR3 is CASSQKLTENADTQYF. The CDR3 nucleotides are TGCGCCAGCAGCCAAAAGCTAACAGAAAACGCAGATACGCAGTATTTT.

This chain links TRBV29-1 with TRBJ1-1; D unresolved. V was shortened by 4 bases and J by 7 bases, with 10 bases between the two germline ends. This CDR3 comprises 11 residues. Germline V gene sequence: CDR1 SQVTM, CDR2 ANQGSEA. The CDR3 sequence is CSVVVEIEAFF. CDR3 bases: TGCAGCGTTGTCGTGGAGATTGAAGCTTTCTTT.

V usage is TRBV27 and J usage is TRBJ1-2; 8 nucleotides line up with TRBD1. Germline CDR1 reads MNHEY; CDR2 reads SMNVEV (reference sequence). This CDR3 spans 14 amino acids. V lost 6 bases to trimming and J lost 4 bases; unmatched junction nucleotides: 7. CDR3 protein: CASRPDRALYGYTF. In nucleotides, the CDR3 is TGTGCCAGCAGACCGGACAGGGCCCTCTATGGCTACACCTTC.

The chain combines TRBV11-2 with TRBJ2-2, with D unclear. Germline CDR1 SGHAT, CDR2 FQNNGV. The CDR3 has 16 amino acids. The V and J ends lost 7 bases and 2 bases respectively, with 17 bases between them. The CDR3 is CASIPLRGSNTGELFF. In nucleotides, the CDR3 is TGTGCCAGCATCCCTCTCAGAGGTAGCAACACCGGGGAGCTGTTTTTT.

The chain joins TRBV19 to TRBJ2-3; maybe TRBD1 (6 bases). From germline, CDR1 is LNHDA and CDR2 SQIVND (reference sequence). V shed 6 bases and J shed 2 bases, with 24 bases lying between them. The CDR3 is 18 amino acids. CDR3 sequence: CASRTGQNQKGLTDTQYF. CDR3 nucleotides: TGTGCCAGTAGGACGGGACAAAATCAGAAGGGTCTCACAGATACGCAGTATTTT.

The J gene is TRBJ2-3, the V gene TRBV7-2; D possibly corresponds to TRBD2 (6 bases). V was clipped by 8 bases and J by 2 bases, with 14 bases between them. The CDR3 spans 14 residues. Germline CDR1 SGHTA, CDR2 FQGNSA. The CDR3 region has the DNA TGTGCCAGCCGGCGGGGCGGACCCACAGATACGCAGTATTTT. It specifies CASRRGGPTDTQYF. Full variable domain (rest looked up from reference TRBV7-2 and TRBJ2-3): GAGVSQSPSNKVTEKGKDVELRCDPISGHTALYWYRQSLGQGLEFLIYFQGNSAPDKSGLPSDRFSAERTGGSVSTLTIQRTQQEDSAVYLCASRRGGPTDTQYFGPGTRLTVL.

This rearrangement joins TRBV11-3 to TRBJ2-1, with 9 bases identical to TRBD2. Per the germline V gene, CDR1 is SGHNT and CDR2 is YENEEA. The trim removed 5 bases at V and 7 bases at J, leaving 12 bases unmatched. This CDR3 spans 16 amino acids. The CDR3 loop reads CASSQAPGTSRNEQFF. The CDR3 region has the DNA TGTGCCAGCAGCCAAGCCCCCGGGACTAGCAGGAATGAGCAGTTCTTC. The complete variable domain, with remaining parts taken from reference TRBV11-3 and TRBJ2-1, reads EAGVVQSPRYKIIEKKQPVAFWCNPISGHNTLYWYLQNLGQGPELLIRYENEEAVDDSQLPKDRFSAERLKGVDSTLKIQPAELGDSAVYLCASSQAPGTSRNEQFFGPGTRLTVL.

The V gene is TRBV6-5, the J gene TRBJ2-5; 15 positions agree with TRBD2. Trimming at V came to 9 bases and at J to 5 bases, leaving 4 bases not matched to a gene. Germline lookup yields CDR1 MNHEY and CDR2 SVGAGI. CDR3 size: 14 residues. The CDR3 DNA reads as TGTGCCAGTGGGGGACTAGCGGGAGGCGAGACCCAGTACTTC. Protein sequence: CASGGLAGGETQYF.

The chain uses TRBV5-4 and TRBJ1-1; no reliable D call. Per germline, CDR1 SGHNT and CDR2 YYREEE (reference sequence). This CDR3 is 17 amino acids long. Between the trimmed V and J ends, which lost 0 bases and 4 bases, there was a span of 19 bases. CDR3 sequence: CASSLGRALIRGTEAFF. The CDR3 nucleotides are TGTGCCAGCAGCTTGGGGCGGGCGCTTATTCGCGGCACTGAAGCTTTCTTT.

The genes are TRBV28 and TRBJ2-7; 7 bases line up with TRBD1. Trimming removed 2 bases from V and 3 bases from J; junction bases left unmatched: 10. The length of the CDR3 is 16 residues. From germline, CDR1 is MDHEN and CDR2 SYDVKM. The CDR3 spells CASSLPPKGQYYEQYF. The CDR3 DNA follows: TGTGCCAGCAGTTTACCGCCTAAGGGACAGTACTACGAGCAGTACTTC.

The V gene is TRBV19, the J gene TRBJ2-1; no clear D gene. Germline values: CDR1 LNHDA, CDR2 SQIVND (reference sequence). This CDR3 is 14 amino acids long. V shed 3 bases and J shed 6 bases, with 12 bases lying between them. The CDR3: CASSMGLTGNEQFF. In nucleotides, the CDR3 is TGTGCCAGTAGTATGGGCCTTACCGGCAATGAGCAGTTCTTC.

This clone was counted once. The chain uses TRBV10-1 and TRBJ2-1, with a tentative D call TRBD1 (6 bases). The CDR3 contains 14 residues. Trimming took 5 bases from V and 4 from J, leaving 12 bases between them. Germline values: CDR1 WNHNN, CDR2 SYGVQD (reference sequence). Written as DNA, the CDR3 is TGCGCCAGCAGTTCCGGGACACTTTACAATGAGCAGTTCTTC. Encoded protein: CASSSGTLYNEQFF.

This rearrangement joins TRBV19 to TRBJ2-4; 7 bases agree with TRBD1. V was pared by 4 bases and J by 0 bases, with 9 bases of the junction left unmatched. CDR3 length equals 17 residues. The V gene's germline CDR1 is LNHDA and CDR2 SQIVND (reference sequence). Here the CDR3 reads CASSNPRTGLAKNIQYF. The CDR3 nucleotides are TGTGCCAGTAGTAACCCTCGGACAGGACTAGCCAAAAACATTCAGTACTTC.

This chain uses TRBV2 with TRBJ2-7; the D gene is possibly TRBD2 (5 bases). Trimming removed 5 bases at V and 2 bases at J, with 13 bases between. Germline values: CDR1 SNHLY, CDR2 FYNNEI. CDR3 length: 14 amino acids. The CDR3 DNA is TGTGCCAGCAGTCGGACTGAGTTAACCTACGAGCAGTACTTC. This sequence encodes CASSRTELTYEQYF.

The chain uses TRBV7-2 and TRBJ1-6; no clear D. This CDR3 is built from 13 residues. The germline CDR1 and CDR2 sequences are SGHTA and FQGNSA. The V gene lost 8 bases and the J gene lost 8 bases, with 13 bases spanning the gap. The CDR3 loop is CASRMGRDSPLHF. CDR3 sequence (DNA): TGTGCCAGCCGGATGGGCCGCGATTCACCCCTCCACTTT. Filled out from reference TRBV7-2 and TRBJ1-6, the complete variable domain reads GAGVSQSPSNKVTEKGKDVELRCDPISGHTALYWYRQSLGQGLEFLIYFQGNSAPDKSGLPSDRFSAERTGGSVSTLTIQRTQQEDSAVYLCASRMGRDSPLHFGNGTRLTVT.

This rearrangement joins TRBV7-2 to TRBJ1-4; maybe TRBD1 (6 bases). The CDR3 runs 16 residues. The germline V and J ends were trimmed by 5 bases and 7 bases, with 20 bases remaining between them. Germline V gene data show CDR1 as SGHTA and CDR2 as FQGNSA. The CDR3 DNA is TGTGCCAGCAGCCTAACCCCAGGGGATTCAGGTGAAAAACTGTTTTTT. This translates into CASSLTPGDSGEKLFF.

V is TRBV9 and J is TRBJ2-3, with a weak D call TRBD1 (6 bases). The CDR3 contains 16 residues. CDR1 and CDR2 from the germline V gene are SGDLS and YYNGEE. Deletions cut 3 bases from V and 2 bases from J, with 16 bases between. CDR3 protein: CASSARGGNPTDTQYF. The DNA for the CDR3 is TGTGCCAGCAGCGCCAGGGGTGGGAACCCCACAGATACGCAGTATTTT. The full variable domain, rest sourced from reference TRBV9 and TRBJ2-3, is DSGVTQTPKHLITATGQRVTLRCSPRSGDLSVYWYQQSLDQGLQFLIQYYNGEERAKGNILERFSAQQFPDLHSELNLSSLELGDSALYFCASSARGGNPTDTQYFGPGTRLTVL.

The rearrangement joins TRBV14 to TRBJ2-7; D is unresolved. V lost 1 base and J 6 bases, leaving 7 bases between the germline ends. From germline, CDR1 is SGHDN and CDR2 FVKESK. The CDR3 runs to 12 residues. The chain's CDR3 is CASSQGIGEQYF. The CDR3 nucleotides read TGTGCCAGCAGCCAAGGAATCGGCGAGCAGTACTTC.

This sequence joins TRBV6-2 or TRBV6-3 and TRBJ2-3; 7 bases align to TRBD2. Losses at the gene ends were 3 bases for V and 5 bases for J; bases not matched to a gene: 11. The CDR3 is 16 amino acids. The germline V gene encodes CDR1 MNHEY and CDR2 SVGEGT. As DNA, the CDR3 is TGTGCCAGCAGTTATTGGGAGGGCGGTTTTCGAGATACGCAGTATTTT. Its translation is CASSYWEGGFRDTQYF.

The CDR3 DNA sequence: TGTGCCAGCAGTTTGGCCCTAGGAGAAACAGATACGCAGTATTTT. Its translation is CASSLALGETDTQYF. This chain uses TRBV27 with TRBJ2-3; D is ambiguous. Looked up from germline, CDR1 is MNHEY and CDR2 is SMNVEV (reference sequence). This CDR3 region has 15 residues. Trimming stripped 3 bases from V and 3 bases from J, with 13 bases between.

This clone was observed a handful of times. V is TRBV5-1 and J is TRBJ2-7; maybe TRBD2 (5 bases). The CDR3 loop spans 12 amino acids. With 4 bases removed from V and 6 bases from J, the gap between germline ends came to 11 bases. Germline lookup yields CDR1 SGHRS and CDR2 YFSETQ. The CDR3 spells CASSDGMVEQYF. DNA of the CDR3: TGCGCCAGCAGCGACGGGATGGTCGAGCAGTACTTC.

V gene TRBV7-2 combines with J gene TRBJ2-5; 8 bases match TRBD2. The V gene end was trimmed by 5 bases and the J gene end by 1 base; junction bases not matched to a gene: 9. The CDR3 contains 16 residues. Germline CDR1 SGHTA, CDR2 FQGNSA. The CDR3 loop reads CASSLNPGGAQETQYF. CDR3 DNA sequence: TGTGCCAGCAGCCTCAACCCGGGGGGGGCCCAAGAGACCCAGTACTTC.

V gene TRBV6-5 combines with J gene TRBJ2-1; 8 bases agree with TRBD2. The V and J ends lost 6 bases and 3 bases, in that order; junction bases with no gene match: 7. The CDR3 totals 15 residues. Germline V gene lookup returns CDR1 MNHEY and CDR2 SVGAGI. The CDR3, as DNA: TGTGCCAGCAGGCTCGGGGGGGGACTCTACAATGAGCAGTTCTTC. The encoded protein is CASRLGGGLYNEQFF.

CDR3 nucleotide sequence: TGTGCCAGCGGACACAGGGCGGATCAGCCCCAGCATTTT. Translated, it gives CASGHRADQPQHF. This sequence joins TRBV12-3 or TRBV12-4 and TRBJ1-5; D may be TRBD1 (6 bases). This CDR3 comprises 13 residues. With 8 bases removed from V and 5 bases from J, the gap between germline ends came to 13 bases.

This sequence joins TRBV9 and TRBJ2-4; D remains unclear. Per germline, CDR1 SGDLS and CDR2 YYNGEE. Trimming pared 3 bases from V and 0 bases from J, leaving 4 bases between. CDR3 size: 13 residues. The CDR3 here is CASSGLAKNIQYF. The CDR3 region has the DNA TGTGCCAGCAGCGGACTAGCCAAAAACATTCAGTACTTC.

The chain has TRBV6-2 or TRBV6-3 and TRBJ2-5, with TRBD2 identical over 8 bases. CDR1 is MNHEY, CDR2 SVGEGT, per germline. The CDR3 is 16 residues long. Unmatched junction bases numbered 7, after V lost 2 bases and J lost 2 bases. The CDR3 here is CASSYPAGGGQETQYF. CDR3 in DNA: TGTGCCAGCAGTTACCCCGCGGGAGGCGGACAAGAGACCCAGTACTTC.